The 22 T cell receptor beta chains presented below share a single source sample, sequenced in a study of blood T cell repertoires in COVID-19. Sequencing was performed with immunoSEQ multiplex PCR; in TCRdb, only in-frame clones are kept and a portion is missing. In the table there are roughly 120,000 clones, about 88% of which are singletons. The sequenced sample was peripheral blood. Receptors were obtained from a man aged 40-49 years with acute or convalescent COVID-19.

This clone occurred a few times. The CDR3 loop reads CASSSDTEEGLAKNIQYF. In DNA form, the CDR3 reads TGTGCCAGCAGTTCCGACACAGAAGAAGGCCTAGCCAAAAACATTCAGTACTTC. The chain has TRBV6-2 or TRBV6-3 and TRBJ2-4, with D hard to call. Germline-derived CDR1 and CDR2 are MNHEY and SVGEGT. Deletions cut 4 bases from V and 0 bases from J, with 19 bases between. This CDR3 is 18 amino acids long.

The rearrangement uses TRBV7-9 and TRBJ2-3; tentatively, D is TRBD2 (6 bases). Between the trimmed V and J ends, which lost 2 bases and 5 bases, there was a span of 11 bases. CDR3 length: 14 amino acids. The germline V gene has CDR1 SEHNR and CDR2 FQNEAQ (reference sequence). The CDR3 protein is CASSLKAGVDTQYF. CDR3 DNA sequence: TGTGCCAGCAGCTTAAAAGCGGGCGTAGATACGCAGTATTTT.

The V and J genes are TRBV5-6 and TRBJ2-7; a weak D match, TRBD1 (6 bases). Per germline, CDR1 SGHDT and CDR2 YYEEEE. CDR3 length: 15 amino acids. Trimming took 4 bases from V and 1 from J, leaving 15 bases between them. CDR3 sequence (DNA): TGTGCCAGCAGCCCAGGGGACACTAAATCCTACGAGCAGTACTTC. It encodes CASSPGDTKSYEQYF.

The rearrangement links TRBV4-2 to TRBJ1-1, with no clear D. The germline CDR1 and CDR2 sequences are LGHNA and YNFKEQ. Between the trimmed V and J ends, which lost 0 bases and 0 bases, there was a span of 17 bases. There are 18 residues in the CDR3. CDR3 sequence (DNA): TGTGCCAGCAGCCAAGAGGCGTTACTGATCGGGATGAACACTGAAGCTTTCTTT. It specifies CASSQEALLIGMNTEAFF.

The chain couples TRBV7-2 to TRBJ1-5; 11 nucleotides align to TRBD1. The length of the CDR3 is 17 residues. Trimming took 5 bases from V and 0 from J; bases not matched to a gene: 6. Germline loops: CDR1 SGHTA, CDR2 FQGNSA. The CDR3 DNA reads as TGTGCCAGCAGCCGGACAGGGGGCCCCTATAGCAATCAGCCCCAGCATTTT. Residues: CASSRTGGPYSNQPQHF.

Concerning this clone itself: It is unclear where the CDR3 begins or ends on the DNA, so no DNA is shown, and the CDR3 is as TCRdb lists it. This chain links TRBV6-5 with TRBJ2-7; the table's D call of TRBD1 was not tested on the DNA. 15 amino acids form the CDR3, both terminal residues included. Germline V gives CDR1 MNHEY, CDR2 SVGAGI. The CDR3 spells CASSTSGQGTYEQYF.

The V call is TRBV11-2, the J call TRBJ1-3; 8 bases line up with TRBD1. The V and J ends lost 5 bases and 5 bases, in that order; junction bases with no gene match: 20. The germline CDR1 and CDR2 sequences are SGHAT and FQNNGV. The CDR3 loop spans 19 amino acids. CDR3 DNA sequence: TGTGCCAGCAGCAACTGGGATCTCCGGGACAGGAACAGTAGAAACACCATATATTTT. Protein product: CASSNWDLRDRNSRNTIYF.

CDR3 region: CASSYGGGTNEKLFF. In nucleotides, the CDR3 is TGTGCCAGCAGTTACGGAGGGGGCACTAATGAAAAACTGTTTTTT. The chain uses TRBV6-5 and TRBJ1-4; TRBD1 agrees at 7 bases. Trimming at V came to 2 bases and at J to 2 bases, leaving 2 bases not matched to a gene. The CDR3 is 15 amino acids. Per the germline V gene, CDR1 is MNHEY and CDR2 is SVGAGI.

The rearrangement joins TRBV19 to TRBJ1-1; D call uncertain. Deletions cut 5 bases from V and 1 base from J, with 8 bases between. This CDR3 has 13 amino acids. Germline V gene sequence: CDR1 LNHDA, CDR2 SQIVND (reference sequence). CDR3 coding DNA: TGTGCCAGTAGTGCCGGTTCGAACACTGAAGCTTTCTTT. This sequence encodes CASSAGSNTEAFF.

This clone was detected a few times. This chain connects TRBV2 to TRBJ2-1, with 8 bases lining up with TRBD2. Germline V lookup: CDR1 SNHLY, CDR2 FYNNEI. This CDR3 is 15 amino acids long. The V and J ends lost 7 bases and 4 bases, in that order; junction bases with no gene match: 9. The CDR3 DNA reads as TGTGCCAGCATTCAGGGGCGGGGGGAGTACAATGAGCAGTTCTTC. It encodes CASIQGRGEYNEQFF.

Only one count was recorded for this clone. The rearrangement joins TRBV7-9 to TRBJ2-3, with TRBD2 matching 9 bases. Trimming removed 5 bases from V and 6 bases from J; junction bases left unmatched: 6. CDR3 length: 14 residues. Germline assignment: CDR1 SEHNR and CDR2 FQNEAQ (reference sequence). CDR3 in DNA: TGTGCCAGCAGCAACGCGGGGGGGCGGGATACGCAGTATTTT. It specifies CASSNAGGRDTQYF.

V gene TRBV20-1 combines with J gene TRBJ1-6; D not certain. CDR3 length equals 13 residues. The germline V and J ends were trimmed by 3 bases and 6 bases, with 9 bases remaining between them. Germline CDR1 and CDR2: DFQATT and SNEGSKA (reference sequence). As DNA, the CDR3 is TGCAGTGCTAGTCCGGGAGCTAATTCACCCCTCCACTTT. Its protein product is CSASPGANSPLHF.

The rearrangement uses TRBV4-1 and TRBJ1-5; no reliable D call. V was clipped by 3 bases and J by 4 bases, with 13 bases between them. The CDR3 loop spans 15 amino acids. The germline CDR1 and CDR2 sequences are MGHRA and YSYEKL. The CDR3 reads CASSQVPGENQPQHF. CDR3 bases: TGCGCCAGCAGCCAGGTTCCGGGAGAGAATCAGCCCCAGCATTTT.

This rearrangement joins TRBV9 to TRBJ2-3; 10 bases line up with TRBD1. Germline-derived CDR1 and CDR2 are SGDLS and YYNGEE. This CDR3 has 16 amino acids. V was pared by 3 bases and J by 4 bases, with 8 bases of the junction left unmatched. Here the CDR3 DNA reads TGTGCCAGCAGCGCCCGGACAGGGGGGGGCGCAGATACGCAGTATTTT. This sequence encodes CASSARTGGGADTQYF.

This clone was seen a few times. The chain links TRBV7-2 to TRBJ2-3; 11 nucleotides line up with TRBD2. After removal of 1 base from V and 4 bases from J, the junction contained 4 bases not matched to a gene. This CDR3 contains 16 residues. Germline V gene sequence: CDR1 SGHTA, CDR2 FQGNSA. The chain's CDR3 is CASSLGVAGGADTQYF. CDR3 nucleotides: TGTGCCAGCAGCTTAGGGGTAGCGGGGGGGGCAGATACGCAGTATTTT.

A few counts support this clone. V usage is TRBV6-6 and J usage is TRBJ1-5, with D possibly being TRBD1 (5 bases). Trimming left V 8 bases short and J 0 bases short, with 8 bases between. This CDR3 has 13 amino acids. The germline gives CDR1 MNHNY, CDR2 SVGAGI (reference sequence). CDR3 sequence (DNA): TGTGCCAGCGTGACAGATAGCAATCAGCCCCAGCATTTT. Amino acid sequence: CASVTDSNQPQHF.

CDR3 residues: CASSLLVQGADGYTF. The DNA for the CDR3 is TGTGCCAGCAGCTTACTTGTGCAGGGGGCGGATGGCTACACCTTC. The V and J genes are TRBV7-9 and TRBJ1-2; 8 bases map to TRBD1. J was trimmed by 6 bases and V by 2 bases; bases with no gene match: 8. Per germline, CDR1 SEHNR and CDR2 FQNEAQ (reference sequence). This CDR3 is built from 15 residues.

The chain uses TRBV3-1 (or the pseudogene TRBV3-2) and TRBJ1-6, with TRBD1 as a possible D gene (5 bases). Trimming left V 1 base short and J 13 bases short, with 20 bases between. The CDR3 contains 16 residues. Germline CDR1 reads LGHDT; CDR2 reads YNNKEL (reference sequence). As DNA, the CDR3 is TGTGCCAGCAGCCAAGGCCCCTCCAGGGTCTGGTTGCCCCTCCACTTT. This encodes CASSQGPSRVWLPLHF.

The chain joins TRBV19 to TRBJ2-1, with a weak D call TRBD1 (6 bases). Germline V gene data show CDR1 as LNHDA and CDR2 as SQIVND (reference sequence). The CDR3 contains 12 residues. V was trimmed by 6 bases and J by 7 bases, leaving 10 bases between them. The CDR3 loop is CASRAGDNEQFF. DNA of the CDR3: TGTGCCAGTAGAGCAGGGGATAATGAGCAGTTCTTC.

The chain carries TRBV6-6 and TRBJ1-5; 7 bases line up with TRBD1. V was pared by 7 bases and J by 1 base, with 10 bases of the junction left unmatched. Germline loops: CDR1 MNHNY, CDR2 SVGAGI (reference sequence). The length of the CDR3 is 16 residues. CDR3 coding DNA: TGTGCCAGCACCCTCCGAGGGGGCTCAAGCAATCAGCCCCAGCATTTT. Translated, it gives CASTLRGGSSNQPQHF.

This clone was observed a single time. The chain joins TRBV29-1 to TRBJ1-1; 10 bases agree with TRBD1. The junction had 8 bases not matched to a gene; V was cut back by 5 bases and J by 5 bases. Looked up from germline, CDR1 is SQVTM and CDR2 is ANQGSEA. This CDR3 is built from 14 residues. CDR3: CSVLRGQGWTEAFF. DNA for the CDR3: TGCAGCGTTCTGCGGGGACAGGGGTGGACTGAAGCTTTCTTT.

The rearrangement uses TRBV2 and TRBJ2-7; D is perhaps TRBD2 (6 bases). The V gene's germline CDR1 is SNHLY and CDR2 FYNNEI. V was cut by 6 bases and J by 1 base, with 16 bases left in between. CDR3 length equals 15 residues. Here the CDR3 DNA reads TGTGCCAGCAGCGTTATAGGCGGGATGTCCTACGAGCAGTACTTC. It is translated as CASSVIGGMSYEQYF.